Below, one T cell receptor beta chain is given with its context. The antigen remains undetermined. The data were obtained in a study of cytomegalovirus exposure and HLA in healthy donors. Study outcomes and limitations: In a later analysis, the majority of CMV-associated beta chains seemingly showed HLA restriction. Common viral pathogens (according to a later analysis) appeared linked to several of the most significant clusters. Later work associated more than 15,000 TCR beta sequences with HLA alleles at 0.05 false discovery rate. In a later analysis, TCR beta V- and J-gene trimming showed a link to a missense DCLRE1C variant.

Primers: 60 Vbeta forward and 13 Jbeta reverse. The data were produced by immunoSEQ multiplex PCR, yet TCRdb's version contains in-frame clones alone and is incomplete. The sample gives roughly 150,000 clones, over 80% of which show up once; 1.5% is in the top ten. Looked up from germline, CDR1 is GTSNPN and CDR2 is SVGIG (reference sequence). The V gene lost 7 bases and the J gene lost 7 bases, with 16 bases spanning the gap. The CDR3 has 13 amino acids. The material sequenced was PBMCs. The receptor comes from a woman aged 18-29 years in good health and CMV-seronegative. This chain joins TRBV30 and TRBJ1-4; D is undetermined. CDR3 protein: CALWTVEGEKLFF. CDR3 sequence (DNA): TGTGCCTTATGGACGGTTGAGGGTGAAAAACTGTTTTTT.